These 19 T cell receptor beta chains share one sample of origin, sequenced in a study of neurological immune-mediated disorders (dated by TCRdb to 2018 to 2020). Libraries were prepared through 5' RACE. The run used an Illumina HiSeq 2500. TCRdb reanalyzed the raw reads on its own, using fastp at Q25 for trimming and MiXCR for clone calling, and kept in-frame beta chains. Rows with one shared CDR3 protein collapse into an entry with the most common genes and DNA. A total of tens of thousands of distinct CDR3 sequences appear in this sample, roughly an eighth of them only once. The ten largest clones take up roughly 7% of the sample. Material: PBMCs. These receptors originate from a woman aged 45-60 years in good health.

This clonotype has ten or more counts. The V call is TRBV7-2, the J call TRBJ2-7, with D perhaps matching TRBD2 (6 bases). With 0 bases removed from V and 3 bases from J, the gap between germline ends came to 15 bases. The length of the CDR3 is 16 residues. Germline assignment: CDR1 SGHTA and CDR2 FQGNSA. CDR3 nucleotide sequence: TGTGCCAGCAGCTTAGCGGTCAGCTCGGGGGTCTACGAGCAGTACTTC. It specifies CASSLAVSSGVYEQYF.

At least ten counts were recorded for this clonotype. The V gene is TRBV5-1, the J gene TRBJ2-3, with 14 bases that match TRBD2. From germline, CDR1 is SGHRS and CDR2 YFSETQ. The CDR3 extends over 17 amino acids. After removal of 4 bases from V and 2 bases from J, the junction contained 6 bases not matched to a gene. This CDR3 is CASSLGLAGALTDTQYF. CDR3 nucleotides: TGCGCCAGCAGCCTGGGACTAGCGGGGGCCCTCACAGATACGCAGTATTTT. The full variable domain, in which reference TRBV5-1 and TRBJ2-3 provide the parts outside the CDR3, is KAGVTQTPRYLIKTRGQQVTLSCSPISGHRSVSWYQQTPGQGLQFLFEYFSETQRNKGNFPGRFSGRQFSNSRSEMNVSTLELGDSALYLCASSLGLAGALTDTQYFGPGTRLTVL.

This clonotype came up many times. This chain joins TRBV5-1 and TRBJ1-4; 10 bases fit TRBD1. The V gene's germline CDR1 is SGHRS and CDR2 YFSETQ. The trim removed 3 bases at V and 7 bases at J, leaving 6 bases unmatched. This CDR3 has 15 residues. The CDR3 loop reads CASSYAGQGSEKLFF. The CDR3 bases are TGCGCCAGCAGCTATGCGGGACAGGGGAGTGAAAAACTGTTTTTT.

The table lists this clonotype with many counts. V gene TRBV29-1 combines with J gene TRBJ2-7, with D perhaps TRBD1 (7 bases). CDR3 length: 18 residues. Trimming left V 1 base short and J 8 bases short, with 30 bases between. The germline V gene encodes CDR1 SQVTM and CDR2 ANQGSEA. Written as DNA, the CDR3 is TGCAGCGTTGAAGGGAGGGGAAATCCGGGGGACAGTGCAAGAAAGCAGTACTTC. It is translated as CSVEGRGNPGDSARKQYF.

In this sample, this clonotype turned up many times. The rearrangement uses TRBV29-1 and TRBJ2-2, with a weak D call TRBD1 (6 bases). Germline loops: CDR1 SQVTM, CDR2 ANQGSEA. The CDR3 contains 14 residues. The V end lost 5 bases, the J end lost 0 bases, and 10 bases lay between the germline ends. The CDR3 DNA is TGCAGCGTTTCCGGGACACCGAACACCGGGGAGCTGTTTTTT. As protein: CSVSGTPNTGELFF.

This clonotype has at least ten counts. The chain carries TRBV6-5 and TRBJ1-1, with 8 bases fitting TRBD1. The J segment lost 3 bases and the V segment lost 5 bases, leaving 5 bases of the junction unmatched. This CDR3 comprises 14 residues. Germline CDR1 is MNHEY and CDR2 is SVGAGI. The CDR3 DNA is TGTGCCAGCAGTCGACAGGGGCTCGACACTGAAGCTTTCTTT. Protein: CASSRQGLDTEAFF.

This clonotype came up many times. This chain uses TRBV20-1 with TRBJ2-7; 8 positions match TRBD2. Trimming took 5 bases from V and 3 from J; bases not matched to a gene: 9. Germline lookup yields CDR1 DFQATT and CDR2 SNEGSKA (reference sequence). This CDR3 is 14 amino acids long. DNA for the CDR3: TGCAGTGCTTTGCTCCAGCGGGGGAACTACGAGCAGTACTTC. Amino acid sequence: CSALLQRGNYEQYF.

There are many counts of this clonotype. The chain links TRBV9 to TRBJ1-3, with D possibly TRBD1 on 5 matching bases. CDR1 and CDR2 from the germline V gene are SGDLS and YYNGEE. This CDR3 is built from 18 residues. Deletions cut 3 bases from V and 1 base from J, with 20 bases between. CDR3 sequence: CASSERGPEGISGNTIYF. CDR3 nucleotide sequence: TGTGCCAGCAGCGAACGGGGACCGGAGGGTATTTCTGGAAACACCATATATTTT.

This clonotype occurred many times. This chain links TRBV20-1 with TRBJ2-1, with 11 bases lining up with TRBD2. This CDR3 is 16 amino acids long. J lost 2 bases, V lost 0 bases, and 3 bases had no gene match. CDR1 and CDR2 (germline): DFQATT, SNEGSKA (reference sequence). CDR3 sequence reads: CSARDIAGGPYNEQFF. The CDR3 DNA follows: TGCAGTGCTAGAGACATAGCGGGAGGGCCCTACAATGAGCAGTTCTTC.

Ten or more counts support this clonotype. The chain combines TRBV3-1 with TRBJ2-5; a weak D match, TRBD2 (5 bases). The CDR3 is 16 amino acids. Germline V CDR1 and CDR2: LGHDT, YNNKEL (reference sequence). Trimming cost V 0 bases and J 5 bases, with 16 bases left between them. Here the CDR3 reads CASSQERLAVRETQYF. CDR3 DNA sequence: TGTGCCAGCAGCCAAGAGCGGCTAGCCGTCCGGGAGACCCAGTACTTC.

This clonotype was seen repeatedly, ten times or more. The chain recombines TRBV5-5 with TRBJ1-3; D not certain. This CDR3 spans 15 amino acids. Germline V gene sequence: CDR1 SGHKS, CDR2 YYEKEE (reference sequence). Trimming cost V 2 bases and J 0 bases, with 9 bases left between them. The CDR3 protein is CASSFGGFSGNTIYF. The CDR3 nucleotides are TGTGCCAGCAGCTTTGGTGGCTTCTCTGGAAACACCATATATTTT.

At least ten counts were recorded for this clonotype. The CDR3 reads CASSRPTDYEQYF. CDR3 DNA: TGTGCCAGCAGCCGACCAACGGACTACGAGCAGTACTTC. V and J are TRBV7-9 and TRBJ2-7; D gene uncertain. The CDR3 consists of 13 residues. V gave up 5 bases and J gave up 3 bases, with 11 bases separating them. CDR1 is SEHNR, CDR2 FQNEAQ, per germline (reference sequence).

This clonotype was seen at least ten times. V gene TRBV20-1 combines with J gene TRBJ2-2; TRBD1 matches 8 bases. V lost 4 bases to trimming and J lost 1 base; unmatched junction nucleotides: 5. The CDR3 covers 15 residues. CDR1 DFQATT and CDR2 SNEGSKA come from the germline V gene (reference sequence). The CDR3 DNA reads TGCAGTGCTAACAGGGGGATGGGGAACACCGGGGAGCTGTTTTTT. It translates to CSANRGMGNTGELFF.

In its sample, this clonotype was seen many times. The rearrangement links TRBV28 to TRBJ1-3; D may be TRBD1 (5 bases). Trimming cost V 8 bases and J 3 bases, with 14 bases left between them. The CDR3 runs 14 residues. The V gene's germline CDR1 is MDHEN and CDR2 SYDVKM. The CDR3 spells CASFTGTDGNTIYF. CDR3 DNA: TGTGCCAGCTTCACCGGGACGGATGGAAACACCATATATTTT.

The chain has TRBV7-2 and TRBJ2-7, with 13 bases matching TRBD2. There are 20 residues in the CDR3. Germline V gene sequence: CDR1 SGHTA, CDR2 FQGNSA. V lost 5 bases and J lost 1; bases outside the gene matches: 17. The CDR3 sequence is CASSPQRLAGGRSGSYEQYF. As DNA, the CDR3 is TGTGCCAGCAGCCCACAGCGACTAGCGGGGGGCCGGAGTGGTTCCTACGAGCAGTACTTC.

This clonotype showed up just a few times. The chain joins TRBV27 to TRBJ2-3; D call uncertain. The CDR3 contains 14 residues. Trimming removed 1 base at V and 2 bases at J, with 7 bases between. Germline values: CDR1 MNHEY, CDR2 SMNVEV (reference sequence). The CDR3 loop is CASSLFAFTDTQYF. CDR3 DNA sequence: TGTGCCAGCAGTTTATTTGCGTTCACAGATACGCAGTATTTT.

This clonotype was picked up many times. The CDR3 is CASSSLGAYEQYF. CDR3 DNA sequence: TGCGCCAGCAGCTCCTTGGGGGCCTACGAGCAGTACTTC. The rearrangement links TRBV5-1 to TRBJ2-7, with D possibly called TRBD1 or TRBD2 (5 bases each). This CDR3 region has 13 residues. V lost 3 bases to trimming and J lost 2 bases, with 9 bases between them. Germline V gene data show CDR1 as SGHRS and CDR2 as YFSETQ.

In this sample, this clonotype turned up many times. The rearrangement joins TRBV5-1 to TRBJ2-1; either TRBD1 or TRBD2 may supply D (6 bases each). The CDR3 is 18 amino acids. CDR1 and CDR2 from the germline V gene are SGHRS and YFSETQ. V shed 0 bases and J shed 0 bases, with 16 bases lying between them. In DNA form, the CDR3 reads TGCGCCAGCAGCTTGGCCCCCGGTGGGGGGCCCTCCTACAATGAGCAGTTCTTC. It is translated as CASSLAPGGGPSYNEQFF. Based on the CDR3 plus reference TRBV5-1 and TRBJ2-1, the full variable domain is KAGVTQTPRYLIKTRGQQVTLSCSPISGHRSVSWYQQTPGQGLQFLFEYFSETQRNKGNFPGRFSGRQFSNSRSEMNVSTLELGDSALYLCASSLAPGGGPSYNEQFFGPGTRLTVL.

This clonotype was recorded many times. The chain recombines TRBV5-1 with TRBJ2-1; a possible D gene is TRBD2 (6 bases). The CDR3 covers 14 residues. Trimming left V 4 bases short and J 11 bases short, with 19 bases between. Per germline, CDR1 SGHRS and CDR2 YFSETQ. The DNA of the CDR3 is TGCGCCAGCAGCCTCCAGCCGGGCGGGGACCAGCAGTTCTTC. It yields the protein CASSLQPGGDQQFF.